This T cell receptor beta chain was sequenced in a study of T cell responses to AZD1222 COVID-19 vaccine. General study findings and limits: Females outnumbered males among donors, who were mostly white British; clonal diversity was possibly underestimated. Spike was spanned by vaccine-associated CD4 TCRs, with dominance at 160-218 and 743-854.

The protocol was immunoSEQ multiplex PCR, while the TCRdb copy is restricted to in-frame clones and leaves out a portion. The sample lists fewer than 200,000 clones; just under 90% were seen once. Note on this clone: Antigen specificity is unknown.

This CDR3 region has 13 residues. V lost 4 bases and J 6 bases, leaving 10 bases between the germline ends. The sequence derives from an adult in good health. This chain joins TRBV12-3 or TRBV12-4 and TRBJ2-1; D gene uncertain. Material: peripheral blood, obtained on day 0 of AZD1222 vaccination. The CDR3 bases are TGTGCCAGCAGTTCCAATTTTGGCAATGAGCAGTTCTTC. It yields the protein CASSSNFGNEQFF.